The 5 T cell receptor beta chains presented below share a single source sample, sequenced in a study of OX40 agonist ivuxolimab in advanced cancers. Profiled with immunoSEQ multiplex PCR; TCRdb holds only in-frame clones, not every one. Of tens of thousands of clones in the sample, over 75% were seen once. The sequencing used CD4+ or CD8+ T cells sorted from blood, collected in a trial of the OX40 agonist ivuxolimab. The receptors come from an adult with an advanced solid tumor such as melanoma, head and neck, liver or kidney cancer.

This sequence joins TRBV18 and TRBJ1-1; D uncertain. Germline CDR1 reads KGHSH; CDR2 reads LQKENI. This CDR3 region has 12 residues. The V end was cut by 3 bases, the J end by 1 base, with 3 bases between. The CDR3 loop reads CASSPKNTEAFF. DNA for the CDR3: TGTGCCAGCTCACCTAAGAACACTGAAGCTTTCTTT.

The chain is built from TRBV19 and TRBJ2-7; 7 bases align to TRBD1. The CDR3 is 14 amino acids. In germline, CDR1 is LNHDA, CDR2 SQIVND (reference sequence). V lost 10 bases and J lost 0; bases outside the gene matches: 9. The CDR3 nucleotides are TGTGCCAAAAGGACAGGTTGGAGCTCCTACGAGCAGTACTTC. It yields the protein CAKRTGWSSYEQYF.

This chain connects TRBV28 to TRBJ2-3; a possible D gene is TRBD2 (6 bases). Trimming pared 4 bases from V and 0 bases from J, leaving 11 bases between. CDR1 is MDHEN, CDR2 SYDVKM, per germline. This CDR3 has 15 amino acids. The CDR3 protein is CASSSEGRSTDTQYF. CDR3 nucleotides: TGTGCCAGCAGTTCGGAGGGTAGAAGCACAGATACGCAGTATTTT.

The V gene is TRBV28, the J gene TRBJ2-7, with D tentatively TRBD1 (5 bases). Trimming pared 3 bases from V and 5 bases from J, leaving 14 bases between. Germline V gene lookup returns CDR1 MDHEN and CDR2 SYDVKM. The CDR3 has 14 amino acids. This CDR3 reads CASSFPAGSDEQYF. The CDR3 coding sequence is TGTGCCAGCAGTTTCCCGGCAGGGTCGGACGAGCAGTACTTC.

The chain employs TRBV5-4 and TRBJ2-6, with D unclear. Trimming stripped 0 bases from V and 0 bases from J, with 10 bases between. Germline V lookup: CDR1 SGHNT, CDR2 YYREEE (reference sequence). This CDR3 is 17 amino acids long. The CDR3 DNA reads as TGTGCCAGCAGCTTGGGGGGTCGGGCCTCTGGGGCCAACGTCCTGACTTTC. This sequence encodes CASSLGGRASGANVLTF.